The T cell receptor (beta chain) described here comes from a study of T cell changes during pregnancy in multiple sclerosis. This table comes from immunoSEQ multiplex PCR, and its TCRdb copy is limited to in-frame clones, with some not included. This table holds 95,000 to 110,000 clones, around 90% found once. The TCR originated in a female donor in good health, enrolled as a control in a pregnancy study. Sequencing was performed on peripheral blood, taken in the third trimester of pregnancy.

The CDR3 DNA reads as TGTGCCAGCAGCCGCTCCACAGGGCCGCTCTCCTACGAGCAGTACTTC. Its protein is CASSRSTGPLSYEQYF. The rearrangement uses TRBV7-9 and TRBJ2-7, with TRBD1 as a possible D gene (6 bases). The V end lost 5 bases, the J end lost 0 bases, and 17 bases lay between the germline ends. Germline loops: CDR1 SEHNR, CDR2 FQNEAQ (reference sequence). CDR3 length equals 16 residues.